This TCR beta chain originates from a study of prognosis after radiotherapy for stage I lung cancer. Across the study: In about a dozen patients the tumors were adenocarcinoma, and in about seven they were squamous cell carcinoma.

Two rounds of multiplex PCR amplified TCR beta CDR3 from genomic DNA. For every TRBV and TRBJ gene, a specific primer was used in first-round PCR. TCRdb independently ran MiXCR on the multiplex PCR reads; one entry per CDR3 protein. The data contain 23,000 or so distinct CDR3 sequences, around 34% of them singletons. The count of this clonotype is one. The specimen was PBMCs, collected before or after stereotactic body radiation therapy (not recorded which). This receptor was identified in a donor aged 50 or older with non-small cell lung cancer.

CDR3 sequence reads: CASSYGGRQVSYEQYF. The DNA for the CDR3 is TGTGCCAGCAGTTACGGGGGGAGACAGGTCTCCTACGAGCAGTACTTC. This sequence joins TRBV6-2 or TRBV6-3 and TRBJ2-7; D possibly uses TRBD1 or TRBD2 (6 bases each). In germline, CDR1 is MNHEY, CDR2 SVGEGT. Trimming removed 2 bases at V and 0 bases at J, with 14 bases between. The CDR3 has 16 amino acids.